Listed below are T cell receptor beta chains from one sample, sequenced in a study of vaccination and CD4 T cells after COVID-19. TCRdb analysed the PCR reads with MiXCR anew, one entry per CDR3 protein. Found here are tens of thousands of distinct CDR3 sequences, about 50% of them singletons; the top ten hold 5.8%. The sequencing here drew on CD4+ T cells from blood, taken about 7 months after SARS-CoV-2 vaccination. The receptors were gathered from a human donor who had recovered from COVID-19. Each CDR3 is given with its conserved first and last residue. Fields, in order: V gene, J gene, clone size, D gene, CDR3 protein, CDR3 DNA. The D gene is left open where the match is weak. A clone size is listed for some rows: how often the clone was seen (once, few, many), or a class if it is expanded.

TRBV7-2	TRBJ2-1	.	TRBD1	CASSLDRGSYNEQFF	TGTGCCAGCAGCTTGGACAGGGGCTCCTACAATGAGCAGTTCTTC
TRBV6-1	TRBJ2-7	medium-sized	TRBD2	CASSEASGSSYEQYF	TGTGCCAGCAGTGAAGCTAGCGGGAGCTCCTACGAGCAGTACTTC
TRBV7-3	TRBJ2-2	.	.	CASSPADTGELFF	TGTGCCAGCAGCCCAGCGGACACCGGGGAGCTGTTTTTT
TRBV20-1	TRBJ1-2	.	.	CSARRGTRNYGYTF	TGCAGTGCTAGGAGGGGAACTAGAAACTATGGCTACACCTTC
TRBV27	TRBJ1-5	.	.	CASSIKGFGQPQHF	TGTGCCAGCAGTATCAAGGGGTTCGGTCAGCCCCAGCATTTT
TRBV2	TRBJ1-5	.	TRBD1	CASSESAGGKGQPQHF	TGTGCCAGCAGTGAATCTGCAGGGGGCAAGGGTCAGCCCCAGCATTTT
TRBV27	TRBJ2-3	once	.	CASKTSTDTQYF	TGTGCCAGCAAAACTAGCACAGATACGCAGTATTTT
TRBV6-5	TRBJ1-1	.	.	CASSYSNRATEAFF	TGTGCCAGCAGTTACTCGAACCGGGCCACTGAAGCTTTCTTT
TRBV7-8	TRBJ1-6	few	.	CASSLDSVGNSPLHF	TGTGCCAGCAGCTTAGATTCGGTTGGAAATTCACCCCTCCACTTT
TRBV7-9	TRBJ2-3	.	.	CASATRWEGTDTQYF	TGTGCCAGCGCCACTCGTTGGGAGGGCACAGATACGCAGTATTTT
TRBV6-1	TRBJ2-4	.	TRBD2	CASRGGTSGGSETKNIQYF	TGTGCCAGCAGGGGGGGAACTAGCGGGGGCTCGGAGACCAAAAACATTCAGTACTTC
TRBV20-1	TRBJ2-2	.	.	CSARGYTNTGELFF	TGCAGTGCTAGGGGCTATACGAACACCGGGGAGCTGTTTTTT
TRBV7-6	TRBJ2-1	.	.	CASSLDGDNEQFF	TGTGCTAGCAGCTTGGACGGGGACAATGAGCAGTTCTTC
TRBV7-2	TRBJ1-2	.	.	CASSYGTPSDYGYTF	TGTGCCAGCAGCTATGGGACACCTTCTGACTATGGCTACACCTTC
TRBV5-1	TRBJ2-6	.	.	CASSLVNSGANVLTF	TGCGCCAGCAGCTTGGTGAACTCTGGGGCCAACGTCCTGACTTTC
TRBV6-1	TRBJ1-5	few	.	CASSGGVDQPQHF	TGTGCCAGCAGTGGGGGGGTGGACCAGCCCCAGCATTTT
TRBV7-2	TRBJ2-7	.	.	CASSNIIGSDEQYF	TGTGCCAGCAGTAACATCATAGGATCAGACGAGCAGTACTTC
TRBV7-3	TRBJ1-5	few	TRBD1	CASRRDRGLVKPQHF	TGTGCCAGCAGACGGGACAGGGGATTAGTCAAGCCCCAGCATTTT
TRBV20-1	TRBJ2-7	few	.	CSARAPTGNPYEQYF	TGCAGTGCTAGAGCACCGACAGGTAACCCCTACGAGCAGTACTTC
TRBV11-3	TRBJ1-1	.	.	CASSSGQDTEAFF	TGTGCCAGCAGCTCCGGGCAGGACACTGAAGCTTTCTTT
TRBV7-9	TRBJ2-3	.	TRBD2	CASSVLAGNTDTQYF	TGTGCCAGCAGCGTACTAGCGGGAAACACAGATACGCAGTATTTT
TRBV20-1	TRBJ2-1	few	.	CSARDRTVGGPGNEQFF	TGCAGTGCTAGAGATAGGACCGTAGGCGGCCCTGGGAATGAGCAGTTCTTC
TRBV7-6	TRBJ2-2	.	.	CASSPEEFF	TGTGCCAGCAGCCCCGAGGAGTTTTTT
TRBV20-1	TRBJ2-3	few	TRBD2	CSASAREGAADTQYF	TGCAGTGCTAGCGCGCGGGAGGGCGCCGCAGATACGCAGTATTTT
TRBV20-1	TRBJ2-5	.	TRBD2	CSASGLGQETQYF	TGCAGTGCTAGCGGACTAGGACAAGAGACCCAGTACTTC
TRBV30	TRBJ2-7	.	.	CAWSDGGLDEQYF	TGTGCCTGGAGTGATGGAGGGCTCGACGAGCAGTACTTC